This TCR beta chain comes out of a study of blood T cell repertoires in COVID-19. Across the study: COVID-19 samples from acute and convalescent phases originated in the United States, Italy and Spain. Sample material is recorded as cDNA or gDNA derived from T cells, B-cell-depleted T cells, or PBMCs.

The authors' processing: Estimation of nucleated cell counts relied on the amplification of reference gene primers. Data came from immunoSEQ multiplex PCR; TCRdb stores just in-frame clones and leaves some out. That table gives V, J and clone size, and the DNA gave D and trimming. The data contain around 260,000 clones, over 75% of them singletons. Those enrolled, adults aged roughly 18 to 89 years, came from roughly 22 US areas. The TCR comes from a woman aged 25 to 39 who had recovered from COVID-19. The sequencing input was PBMCs or T cells enriched from blood (not recorded which).

CDR3 region: CSVPGQGTDTQYF. CDR3 DNA sequence: TGCAGCGTCCCGGGACAGGGGACAGATACGCAGTATTTT. The V gene is TRBV29-1, the J gene TRBJ2-3, with 10 bases identical to TRBD1. Trimming at V came to 6 bases and at J to 3 bases, leaving 3 bases not matched to a gene. The CDR3 spans 13 residues. Germline lookup yields CDR1 SQVTM and CDR2 ANQGSEA.